A single T cell receptor beta chain is shown here with its context. Its cognate antigen is unknown. These data come from a study of cytomegalovirus exposure and HLA in healthy donors. Study-wide results and limits: TRBV6-2, TRBV6-3 and some other V segments were unresolvable in 87-base-pair reads.

The PCR made use of 60 Vbeta and 13 Jbeta primers. Clones were sequenced by immunoSEQ multiplex PCR, and TCRdb holds only the in-frame ones, with some missing. This table holds 200,000 or so clones, 70% to 80% found once. This CDR3 comprises 16 residues. The J segment lost 1 base and the V segment lost 2 bases, leaving 6 bases of the junction unmatched. Germline CDR1 SGHAT, CDR2 FQNNGV. Material for sequencing was PBMCs. The V and J genes are TRBV11-2 and TRBJ1-2, with 8 bases aligning to TRBD1. This clonotype was obtained from a middle-aged man in good health and CMV-seronegative. CDR3 nucleotide sequence: TGTGCCAGCAGCTTAAGGGACAGGACCTTTAACTATGGCTACACCTTC. This encodes CASSLRDRTFNYGYTF.